This T cell receptor (beta chain) derives from a study of cytomegalovirus exposure and HLA in healthy donors. Study at large: Across 300 to 400 genotyped donors, roughly 80% landed in the Caucasian-associated ancestry cluster.

Findings and limits, study-wide: Among donors in an Asian-associated ancestry cluster, a later analysis reportedly found fewer N-insertions than the approximately 700-donor mean. For most subjects, TCR beta sequences were reported to predict HLA-A and HLA-B alleles with accuracy. TCR beta V segments were, for the most part, productive about 87% or about 30% of the time in an earlier analysis.

PCR used 60 Vbeta primers and 13 Jbeta primers. Libraries were prepared by immunoSEQ multiplex PCR; TCRdb keeps only in-frame clonotypes and omits some of them. This table holds 20,000 to 25,000 clones. The CDR3 loop spans 18 amino acids. Trimming stripped 0 bases from V and 0 bases from J, with 12 bases between. Germline CDR1 reads LGHNA; CDR2 reads YNFKEQ. A word on this clone: Its antigen remains unidentified.

Material for sequencing was PBMCs. The receptor was derived from a male donor in good health and CMV-seropositive. V usage is TRBV4-2 and J usage is TRBJ1-6; no reliable D call. The DNA for the CDR3 is TGTGCCAGCAGCCAAGACGTGTGGGAGAGCTCCTATAATTCACCCCTCCACTTT. This encodes CASSQDVWESSYNSPLHF.